This passage covers 22 T cell receptor beta chains from one sample sequenced in a study of OX40 agonist ivuxolimab in advanced cancers. TCRdb's copy holds only in-frame clones and misses some; the assay was immunoSEQ multiplex PCR. The sample lists 30,000 to 45,000 clones, about 80% occurring once. The sample in question was CD4+ or CD8+ T cells sorted from blood, obtained in a trial of the OX40 agonist ivuxolimab. The receptors were gathered from an adult with an advanced solid tumor such as melanoma, head and neck, liver or kidney cancer.

The chain employs TRBV28 and TRBJ2-1; D is unresolved. Germline V lookup: CDR1 MDHEN, CDR2 SYDVKM. This CDR3 has 15 residues. V was cut by 6 bases and J by 0 bases, with 12 bases left in between. CDR3 sequence reads: CASRHGMGSYNEQFF. Written as DNA, the CDR3 is TGTGCCAGCAGACATGGGATGGGCTCCTACAATGAGCAGTTCTTC.

This chain connects TRBV21-1 to TRBJ2-7; whether TRBD1, the table's D call, matches the DNA was not checked. TRBV21-1 is shown as a pseudogene. The length of the CDR3 is 16 residues. CDR3 region: CASSKAVTIHSYEQYF. CDR3 in DNA: TGTGCCAGCAGCAAAGCGGTCACCATACACTCCTACGAGCAGTACTTC.

This rearrangement joins TRBV28 to TRBJ2-3, with 9 bases matching TRBD1. The CDR3 consists of 15 residues. V lost 4 bases to trimming and J lost 7 bases; unmatched junction nucleotides: 9. The germline V gene encodes CDR1 MDHEN and CDR2 SYDVKM. CDR3 DNA sequence: TGTGCCAGCAGTTCCGGGACAGGGTCCATGTATACGCAGTATTTT. Protein: CASSSGTGSMYTQYF.

This rearrangement joins TRBV10-3 to TRBJ1-5, with 7 bases fitting TRBD1. Germline CDR1 ENHRY, CDR2 SYGVKD. The CDR3 contains 14 residues. V dropped 10 bases and J dropped 4; count of bases not matched to a gene: 10. CDR3 loop: CATDTGDINQPQHF. The CDR3 DNA is TGTGCCACCGACACAGGGGATATTAATCAGCCCCAGCATTTT.

This clone was recorded once. The gene calls are TRBV6-6 and TRBJ2-7; D could derive from TRBD1 or TRBD2 (6 bases each). The length of the CDR3 is 14 residues. V lost 4 bases and J lost 8, with 18 bases in between. From germline, CDR1 is MNHNY and CDR2 SVGAGI (reference sequence). CDR3 residues: CASSFQRGDAKQYF. In nucleotides, the CDR3 is TGTGCCAGCAGTTTCCAGAGGGGGGATGCGAAGCAGTACTTC.

The chain joins TRBV28 to TRBJ2-7; D not resolved. V lost 3 bases, J lost 6 bases, and 9 bases lay in between. CDR1 and CDR2 (germline): MDHEN, SYDVKM. This CDR3 contains 12 residues. The CDR3 here is CASSFRVGEQYF. Written as DNA, the CDR3 is TGTGCCAGCAGTTTCCGGGTTGGCGAGCAGTACTTC.

This clone was detected a few times. V and J are TRBV2 and TRBJ2-1, with D possibly matching TRBD2 (5 bases). Germline assignment: CDR1 SNHLY and CDR2 FYNNEI. The CDR3 length is 14 residues. V was shortened by 7 bases and J by 9 bases, with 19 bases between the two germline ends. CDR3 sequence reads: CASKVERDVLEQFF. The CDR3 DNA is TGTGCCAGCAAAGTAGAACGGGATGTGCTTGAGCAGTTCTTC.

The rearrangement joins TRBV5-1 to TRBJ2-3; no clear D. The germline V gene encodes CDR1 SGHRS and CDR2 YFSETQ. The CDR3 has 15 residues. V was clipped by 4 bases and J by 2 bases, with 14 bases between them. CDR3 sequence (DNA): TGCGCCAGCAGCCCGGGCGGATTTAACACAGATACGCAGTATTTT. Translated, it gives CASSPGGFNTDTQYF.

Only one count was recorded for this clone. In DNA, the CDR3 is TGTGCCAGCAGCCCCTCCCACAATCAGCCCCAGCATTTT. Encoded protein: CASSPSHNQPQHF. V usage is TRBV9 and J usage is TRBJ1-5; no reliable D call. Germline CDR1 is SGDLS and CDR2 is YYNGEE. V lost 4 bases and J 3 bases, leaving 8 bases between the germline ends. This CDR3 region has 13 residues.

The sample holds a few counts of this clone. CDR3 protein: CASSGRTGGAETQYF. CDR3 in DNA: TGCGCCAGCAGCGGCCGGACAGGGGGCGCGGAGACCCAGTACTTC. The chain recombines TRBV5-1 with TRBJ2-5; 11 positions match TRBD1. J gave up 5 bases and V 4 bases, and 7 bases lay outside the gene matches. The CDR3 spans 15 residues. Per the germline V gene, CDR1 is SGHRS and CDR2 is YFSETQ. Full variable domain (missing parts from reference TRBV5-1 and TRBJ2-5): KAGVTQTPRYLIKTRGQQVTLSCSPISGHRSVSWYQQTPGQGLQFLFEYFSETQRNKGNFPGRFSGRQFSNSRSEMNVSTLELGDSALYLCASSGRTGGAETQYFGPGTRLLVL.

The chain carries TRBV7-2 and TRBJ1-2, with TRBD1 matching 8 bases. V was pared by 2 bases and J by 4 bases, with 3 bases of the junction left unmatched. The CDR3 is 14 amino acids. From germline, CDR1 is SGHTA and CDR2 FQGNSA. The CDR3 nucleotides read TGTGCCAGCAGCTTAACGACAGGGGCCTATGGCTACACCTTC. Protein sequence: CASSLTTGAYGYTF.

This clone is categorized as medium-sized. V is TRBV27 and J is TRBJ2-7, with D perhaps matching TRBD1 or TRBD2 (6 bases each). Trimming cost V 4 bases and J 8 bases, with 18 bases left between them. Germline loops: CDR1 MNHEY, CDR2 SMNVEV (reference sequence). The CDR3 consists of 14 residues. DNA of the CDR3: TGTGCCAGCAGTTGGGGGGCGTCCTCTAAACAGCAGTACTTC. Amino acids: CASSWGASSKQQYF.

The rearrangement joins TRBV5-1 to TRBJ2-7, with 7 bases identical to TRBD1. With V trimmed by 4 bases and J by 0 bases, 10 bases remained unmatched. In germline, CDR1 is SGHRS, CDR2 YFSETQ. The CDR3 is 16 amino acids. CDR3 nucleotide sequence: TGCGCCAGCAGCCCGTTTGCACGGGACAGCTCCTACGAGCAGTACTTC. This sequence encodes CASSPFARDSSYEQYF.

The rearrangement links TRBV30 to TRBJ1-2; tentative D call: TRBD1 (6 bases). Germline loops: CDR1 GTSNPN, CDR2 SVGIG (reference sequence). The CDR3 sequence is 16 residues long. Trimming removed 1 base from V and 4 bases from J, with 19 bases in between. CDR3 protein: CAWSGQVGFGAYGYTF. CDR3 in DNA: TGTGCCTGGAGTGGACAGGTTGGGTTTGGGGCCTATGGCTACACCTTC.

V and J are TRBV7-2 and TRBJ2-7; TRBD2 might be the D (7 bases). Germline V gives CDR1 SGHTA, CDR2 FQGNSA. This CDR3 spans 15 amino acids. V lost 0 bases and J 2 bases, leaving 11 bases between the germline ends. As DNA, the CDR3 is TGTGCCAGCAGCTTAGCGGAGGGGGGGCCCTACGAGCAGTACTTC. Residues: CASSLAEGGPYEQYF.

The chain employs TRBV4-1 and TRBJ1-4; no definite D call. The CDR3 consists of 14 residues. V gave up 1 base and J gave up 3 bases, with 6 bases separating them. Germline V CDR1 and CDR2: MGHRA, YSYEKL. CDR3 loop: CASSQGEPNEKLFF. The CDR3 bases are TGCGCCAGCAGCCAAGGGGAACCTAATGAAAAACTGTTTTTT.

CDR3 sequence (DNA): TGTGCCACCAGCAGAGATAAGGGCAACTATGGCTACACCTTC. Translated, it gives CATSRDKGNYGYTF. The chain joins TRBV15 to TRBJ1-2; D not certain. This CDR3 comprises 14 residues. Germline V gene lookup returns CDR1 LNHNV and CDR2 YYDKDF (reference sequence). The V end lost 0 bases, the J end lost 2 bases, and 7 bases lay between the germline ends.

The genes are TRBV9 and TRBJ2-1; TRBD2 agrees at 12 bases. There are 18 residues in the CDR3. V was clipped by 2 bases and J by 5 bases; unmatched bases: 11. CDR1 and CDR2 (germline): SGDLS, YYNGEE. CDR3 in amino acids: CASSVWAPGTSGHNEQFF. CDR3 bases: TGTGCCAGCAGCGTCTGGGCCCCCGGGACTAGCGGGCACAATGAGCAGTTCTTC.

This clone was observed a few times. Distinct nucleotide sequences in the sample also encode this CDR3. This chain joins TRBV10-3 and TRBJ2-3; 12 bases match TRBD2. The CDR3 is made up of 18 amino acids. Germline CDR1 is ENHRY and CDR2 is SYGVKD. Losses at the gene ends were 0 bases for V and 3 bases for J; bases not matched to a gene: 7. CDR3 coding DNA: TGTGCCATCAGTGAGTCGGGGACTAGCGGGCGAGGTACAGATACGCAGTATTTT. Protein: CAISESGTSGRGTDTQYF.

This sequence joins TRBV19 and TRBJ1-1, with 8 bases identical to TRBD1. CDR3 size: 15 residues. Trimming removed 7 bases from V and 6 bases from J; junction bases left unmatched: 13. CDR1 LNHDA and CDR2 SQIVND come from the germline V gene (reference sequence). CDR3 amino acids: CASNTGGGGIAEAFF. In DNA, the CDR3 is TGTGCCAGTAACACAGGGGGAGGGGGCATCGCTGAAGCTTTCTTT.

J is TRBJ1-1 and V is TRBV18; D gene unclear. The germline V gene encodes CDR1 KGHSH and CDR2 LQKENI. The CDR3 consists of 14 residues. V dropped 1 base and J dropped 4 bases, with 10 bases sitting between them. CDR3 DNA sequence: TGTGCCAGCTCACCACTCGAATCCGGCACTGAAGCTTTCTTT. Its protein is CASSPLESGTEAFF. Looking up the rest from reference TRBV18 and TRBJ1-1 gives the full variable domain: NAGVMQNPRHLVRRRGQEARLRCSPMKGHSHVYWYRQLPEEGLKFMVYLQKENIIDESGMPKERFSAEFPKEGPSILRIQQVVRGDSAAYFCASSPLESGTEAFFGQGTRLTVV.

The chain links TRBV5-1 to TRBJ2-1; D is possibly TRBD2 (7 bases). Germline CDR1 is SGHRS and CDR2 is YFSETQ. This CDR3 contains 14 residues. V lost 2 bases to trimming and J lost 8 bases, with 14 bases between them. In DNA, the CDR3 is TGCGCCAGCAGCTTCGGGGGGCGTATGGATGAGCAGTTCTTC. Protein: CASSFGGRMDEQFF.